The clone carrying this T cell receptor beta chain was seen only a few times. Its target is not known. The TCR beta CDR3 regions underwent amplification using RNA transcripts as the source. TCR CDR3 regions were first amplified by RT-PCR with HTBI primers. TCRdb independently ran MiXCR on the multiplex PCR reads; one entry per CDR3 protein. This sample yields fewer than 400,000 distinct CDR3 sequences, of which roughly 15% are seen a single time; around a third belongs to the top ten. These data originate in a study of T cells in Graves' hyperthyroidism and ophthalmopathy. The study's findings and limits: The majority of expanded thyroid clonotypes above 0.001 also appeared in blood.

V was pared by 7 bases and J by 6 bases, with 10 bases between. Per the germline V gene, CDR1 is MNHNS and CDR2 is SASEGT. The CDR3 covers 12 residues. The genes are TRBV6-1 and TRBJ1-5; the D is unclear. This clonotype was obtained from a young man with Graves' hyperthyroidism. Material: blood. The CDR3 nucleotides read TGTGCCAGCAATAGTCGTAGTCAGCCCCAGCATTTT. Its translation: CASNSRSQPQHF.